A selection of T cell receptor beta chains follows, all from one sample in a study of blood T cell repertoires in COVID-19. Sequenced by immunoSEQ multiplex PCR; TCRdb stores in-frame clones only, minus some. The data contain tens of thousands of clones, about 74% of them singletons. The sequencing input was peripheral blood. All receptors derive from a human donor in a cohort sampled during active COVID-19. Each CDR3 is given with its conserved first and last residue. The order of the fields is V gene, clone size, J gene, D gene, CDR3 protein, CDR3 DNA. D genes are given only for firm matches. For some rows the clone size is stated as once, few or many, or as a class when expanded; others skip it.

>TRBV9|-|TRBJ2-2|TRBD2
CASRRSGGMNTGELFF
TGTGCCAGCAGGCGTTCGGGAGGAATGAACACCGGGGAGCTGTTTTTT
>TRBV7-9|-|TRBJ1-2|-
CASSLVAGRGGYTF
TGTGCCAGCAGCTTAGTTGCGGGACGTGGTGGCTACACCTTC
>TRBV7-9|once|TRBJ2-5|-
CASSSGGGRETQYF
TGTGCCAGCAGCTCCGGCGGGGGCCGAGAGACCCAGTACTTC
>TRBV13|-|TRBJ1-1|TRBD1
CASSVGPIRDRASVTNTEAFF
TGTGCCAGCAGCGTGGGTCCCATCCGGGACAGGGCCTCAGTAACGAACACTGAAGCTTTCTTT
>TRBV29-1|-|TRBJ2-5|TRBD2
CSASGSKTQYF
TGCAGTGCTAGCGGGAGCAAGACCCAGTACTTC
>TRBV6-5|-|TRBJ2-7|-
CASSHTGTYEQYF
TGTGCCAGCTCCCATACAGGGACCTACGAGCAGTACTTC
>TRBV18|-|TRBJ2-1|TRBD2
CASSLRTSGSNEQFF
TGTGCCAGCTCACTACGGACTAGCGGGAGCAATGAGCAGTTCTTC
>TRBV29-1|-|TRBJ2-7|-
CSVLTATYEQYF
TGCAGCGTCCTGACTGCTACCTACGAGCAGTACTTC
>TRBV29-1|few|TRBJ2-5|-
CSARDRGLRQETQYF
TGCAGCGCACGGGATCGGGGGTTGAGGCAAGAGACCCAGTACTTC
>TRBV18|-|TRBJ2-5|TRBD1
CASSPRTGGQETQYF
TGTGCCAGCTCACCTCGGACAGGGGGCCAAGAGACCCAGTACTTC
>TRBV11-3|-|TRBJ2-1|-
CASSPRGGLNEQFF
TGTGCCAGCAGCCCCCGCGGAGGGTTGAATGAGCAGTTCTTC
>TRBV6-1|-|TRBJ1-2|-
CASSEAGENYGYTF
TGTGCCAGCAGTGAAGCAGGGGAAAACTATGGCTACACCTTC
>TRBV28|-|TRBJ1-2|TRBD1
CASTRGQDPFYGYTF
TGTGCCAGCACCCGGGGACAGGACCCTTTCTATGGCTACACCTTC
>TRBV5-4|-|TRBJ1-2|-
CASSARTRSGYTF
TGTGCCAGCAGCGCCCGGACAAGGTCGGGCTACACCTTC
>TRBV6-5|-|TRBJ2-3|TRBD2
CASIFRGGGTDTQYF
TGTGCCAGCATATTCCGGGGGGGCGGCACAGATACGCAGTATTTT
>TRBV11-2|-|TRBJ2-1|TRBD2
CASSRGGLSPFF
TGTGCCAGCAGCCGGGGGGGTCTCTCCCCGTTCTTC
>TRBV27|once|TRBJ2-7|TRBD1
CASSLRDRGYSGDLSSYEQYF
TGTGCCAGCAGTTTAAGGGACAGGGGTTATAGCGGGGACCTGAGCTCCTACGAGCAGTACTTC
>TRBV7-9|-|TRBJ2-1|TRBD2
CASSLGLGLDYNEQFF
TGTGCCAGCAGCTTAGGATTGGGACTAGACTACAATGAGCAGTTCTTC
>TRBV29-1|-|TRBJ1-3|-
CSVRRTVGNTIYF
TGCAGCGTCCGGAGGACAGTAGGAAACACCATATATTTT
>TRBV2|-|TRBJ1-2|TRBD1
CASSDRGDYGYTF
TGTGCCAGCAGTGACAGGGGGGACTATGGCTACACCTTC
>TRBV12-3/TRBV12-4|-|TRBJ2-5|-
CASSTTGKETQYF
TGTGCCAGCAGTACTACAGGAAAGGAGACCCAGTACTTC
>TRBV18|-|TRBJ2-1|TRBD1
CASSPTGTGDNEQFF
TGTGCCAGCTCACCAACGGGGACAGGGGACAATGAGCAGTTCTTC
>TRBV7-7|-|TRBJ2-3|TRBD2
CASSLGLAGADTQYF
TGTGCTAGCAGCTTAGGACTAGCGGGAGCAGATACGCAGTATTTT
>TRBV9|-|TRBJ1-4|-
CASSVGAGYTNEKLFF
TGTGCCAGCAGCGTAGGGGCAGGGTATACTAATGAAAAACTGTTTTTT
>TRBV28|-|TRBJ1-3|TRBD1
CAIKQGGSGNTIYF
TGTGCCATAAAACAGGGGGGATCTGGAAACACCATATATTTT
>TRBV19|-|TRBJ2-4|-
CASSGYRGAKNIQYF
TGTGCCAGTAGTGGATACCGAGGAGCCAAAAACATTCAGTACTTC
>TRBV7-2|-|TRBJ1-5|TRBD1
CASSLKGQNNQPQHF
TGTGCCAGCAGCTTAAAGGGACAGAATAATCAGCCCCAGCATTTT
>TRBV27|-|TRBJ2-1|TRBD2
CASSRPGTSGRGDEQFF
TGTGCCAGCAGCCGACCCGGGACTAGCGGGAGGGGCGATGAGCAGTTCTTC
>TRBV28|-|TRBJ1-2|TRBD1
CASSLAQGVYGYTF
TGTGCCAGCAGTTTAGCTCAGGGGGTGTATGGCTACACCTTC
>TRBV28|-|TRBJ1-1|-
CASSGPWKPGTEAFF
TGTGCCAGCAGTGGACCATGGAAACCGGGAACTGAAGCTTTCTTT
>TRBV28|-|TRBJ1-5|-
CASSLPGSNQPQHF
TGTGCCAGCAGTTTACCGGGAAGCAATCAGCCCCAGCATTTT
>TRBV5-1|-|TRBJ2-2|TRBD1
CASSPTGNGELFF
TGCGCCAGCAGCCCGACAGGGAACGGGGAGCTGTTTTTT
>TRBV7-2|once|TRBJ1-1|-
CASSLVMRNTEAFF
TGTGCCAGCAGCTTAGTTATGAGGAACACTGAAGCTTTCTTT
>TRBV2|-|TRBJ2-5|TRBD1
CASSERRTGQETQYF
TGTGCCAGCAGTGAGAGACGGACAGGCCAAGAGACCCAGTACTTC
>TRBV5-6|-|TRBJ2-3|-
CASSSGSPDTQYF
TGTGCCAGCAGCTCCGGGAGTCCAGATACGCAGTATTTT
>TRBV11-3|once|TRBJ2-3|-
CASSLQGSSTDTQYF
TGTGCCAGCAGCTTACAAGGGAGCAGCACAGATACGCAGTATTTT
>TRBV28|once|TRBJ2-2|-
CASSSPRTGELFF
TGTGCCAGCAGTTCCCCCCGTACCGGGGAGCTGTTTTTT
>TRBV29-1|few|TRBJ2-7|TRBD2
CSAGDGGREYLEYF
TGCAGCGCCGGGGATGGTGGGCGGGAGTATCTAGAGTACTTC
>TRBV25-1|-|TRBJ2-1|TRBD2
CASSDGTSGFSYNEQFF
TGTGCCAGCAGTGACGGGACTAGCGGGTTTTCCTACAATGAGCAGTTCTTC
>TRBV28|-|TRBJ2-7|TRBD1
CASSPTADLYRGHEQYF
TGTGCCAGCAGTCCTACCGCGGATTTATACAGGGGTCACGAGCAGTACTTC
>TRBV5-1|-|TRBJ2-7|TRBD2
CASSEGLGAYEQYF
TGCGCCAGCAGCGAGGGACTAGGGGCCTACGAGCAGTACTTC
>TRBV27|-|TRBJ1-1|TRBD1
CASSLRTGGEAFF
TGTGCCAGCAGTTTAAGGACAGGTGGTGAAGCTTTCTTT
>TRBV4-3|-|TRBJ2-3|-
CASSRDSSGPDTQYF
TGCGCCAGCAGCCGGGACTCTTCTGGACCAGATACGCAGTATTTT
>TRBV11-3|-|TRBJ1-6|-
CASSSTGSYNSPLHF
TGTGCCAGCAGCTCCACCGGCTCCTATAATTCACCCCTCCACTTT
>TRBV28|-|TRBJ1-6|TRBD1
CASRSGQGGSYNSPLHF
TGTGCCAGCAGGTCAGGACAGGGGGGCTCCTATAATTCACCCCTCCACTTT